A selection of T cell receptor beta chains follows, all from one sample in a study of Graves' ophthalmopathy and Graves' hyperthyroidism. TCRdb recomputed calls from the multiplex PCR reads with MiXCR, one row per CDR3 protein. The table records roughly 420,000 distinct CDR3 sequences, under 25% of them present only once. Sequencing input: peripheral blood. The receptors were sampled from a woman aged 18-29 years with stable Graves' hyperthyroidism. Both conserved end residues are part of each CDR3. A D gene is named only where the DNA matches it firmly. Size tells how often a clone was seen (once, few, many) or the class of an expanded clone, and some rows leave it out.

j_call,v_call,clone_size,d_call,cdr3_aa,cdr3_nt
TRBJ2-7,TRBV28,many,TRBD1,CASSLPGQGGYEQYF,TGTGCCAGCAGTTTACCGGGACAGGGGGGCTACGAGCAGTACTTC
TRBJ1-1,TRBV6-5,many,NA,CASSSSDRAGTEAFF,NA
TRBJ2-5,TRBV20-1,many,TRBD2,CSANSGRVGETQYF,TGCAGTGCCAATAGCGGGAGGGTAGGGGAGACCCAGTACTTC
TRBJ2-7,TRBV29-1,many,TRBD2,CSVARGTSGSEQYF,TGCAGCGTTGCTCGCGGGACTAGCGGGAGCGAGCAGTACTTC
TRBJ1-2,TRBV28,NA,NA,CASTQFEGSANYGYTF,TGTGCCAGCACCCAATTTGAGGGCAGCGCAAACTATGGCTACACCTTC
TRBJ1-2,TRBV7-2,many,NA,CASSLYTNYGYTF,TGTGCCAGCAGCTTATATACTAACTATGGCTACACCTTC
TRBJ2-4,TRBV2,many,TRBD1,CASKEDRAKNIQYF,TGTGCCAGCAAGGAGGACAGGGCCAAAAACATTCAGTACTTC
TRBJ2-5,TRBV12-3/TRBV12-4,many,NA,CASSFNYRIETQYF,TGTGCCAGCAGTTTCAACTACCGGATAGAGACCCAGTACTTC
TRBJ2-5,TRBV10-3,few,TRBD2,CAISPGLAGFQETQYF,TGTGCCATCAGCCCGGGACTAGCGGGTTTCCAAGAGACCCAGTACTTC
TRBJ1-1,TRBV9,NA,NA,CASSTGAVDTEAFF,TGTGCCAGCAGCACGGGGGCGGTGGACACTGAAGCTTTCTTT
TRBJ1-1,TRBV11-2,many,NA,CASSLDGSGSNTEAFF,TGTGCCAGCAGCTTAGATGGTAGCGGCAGCAACACTGAAGCTTTCTTT
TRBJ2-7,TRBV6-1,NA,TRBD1,CASRRGTGYYEQYF,TGTGCCAGCAGGAGGGGGACAGGGTACTACGAGCAGTACTTC
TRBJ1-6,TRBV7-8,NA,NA,CASSLDGLSPLHF,TGTGCCAGCAGCTTAGATGGTCTTTCACCCCTCCACTTT
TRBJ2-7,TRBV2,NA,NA,CASSRGQRIGEQYF,TGTGCCAGCTCCCGTGGGCAGCGGATAGGCGAGCAGTACTTC
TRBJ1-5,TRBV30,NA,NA,CAWSVRGIGSQPQHF,TGTGCCTGGAGTGTACGCGGAATCGGGAGCCAGCCCCAGCATTTT
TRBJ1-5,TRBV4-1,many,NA,CASSQVGDKGVRPQHF,TGCGCCAGCAGCCAAGTGGGAGATAAGGGGGTTAGGCCCCAGCATTTT
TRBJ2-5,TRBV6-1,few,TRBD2,CASSGTSGGVKTQYF,TGTGCCAGCAGTGGGACTAGCGGGGGGGTAAAGACCCAGTACTTC
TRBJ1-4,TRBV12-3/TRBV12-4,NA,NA,CASRQTVGGEKLFF,TGTGCCAGCAGACAGACAGTTGGCGGTGAAAAACTGTTTTTT
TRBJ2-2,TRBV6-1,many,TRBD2,CASSEISGVNTGELFF,TGTGCCAGCAGTGAAATTAGCGGGGTCAACACCGGGGAGCTGTTTTTT
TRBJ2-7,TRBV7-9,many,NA,CALGENPGHEQYF,TGTGCCCTAGGGGAGAATCCTGGGCACGAGCAGTACTTC
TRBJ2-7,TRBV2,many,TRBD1,CASSETGTGVYEQYF,TGTGCCAGCAGTGAGACCGGGACAGGGGTCTACGAGCAGTACTTC
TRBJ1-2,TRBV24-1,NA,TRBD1,CATSEGTGNGYTF,TGTGCCACCAGTGAGGGGACAGGGAATGGCTACACCTTC
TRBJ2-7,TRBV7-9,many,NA,CASSLSGGYEQYF,TGTGCCAGCAGCTTATCAGGGGGGTACGAGCAGTACTTC
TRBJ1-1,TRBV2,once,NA,CASSVLLGGLNTEAFF,TGTGCCAGCAGTGTCTTATTGGGGGGCTTGAACACTGAAGCTTTCTTT
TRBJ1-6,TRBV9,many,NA,CASSPRALSSYNSPLHF,TGTGCCAGCAGCCCCCGGGCCCTTAGCTCCTATAATTCACCCCTCCACTTT
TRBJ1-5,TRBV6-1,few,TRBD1,CASTEQGVGNQPQHF,TGTGCCAGCACCGAACAGGGGGTGGGCAATCAGCCCCAGCATTTT
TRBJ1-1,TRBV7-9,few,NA,CASSRPEPEAFF,TGTGCCAGCAGCCGCCCGGAGCCTGAAGCTTTCTTT
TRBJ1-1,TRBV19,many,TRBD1,CASSEGQGGTEAFF,TGTGCCAGTAGTGAGGGACAGGGTGGAACTGAAGCTTTCTTT
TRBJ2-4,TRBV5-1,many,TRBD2,CASSFSSGSDKNIKYF,TGCGCCAGCAGCTTCTCTAGCGGGAGTGACAAAAACATTAAGTACTTC
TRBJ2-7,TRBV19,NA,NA,CATRSGDEQYF,TGTGCCACGCGCTCCGGCGACGAGCAGTACTTC
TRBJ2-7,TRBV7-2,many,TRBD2,CASSSNSGSYEQYF,TGTGCCAGCAGCTCGAATAGCGGGAGCTACGAGCAGTACTTC
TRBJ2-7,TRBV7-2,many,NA,CASSLYHSYEQYF,TGTGCCAGCAGCTTGTACCACTCCTACGAGCAGTACTTC
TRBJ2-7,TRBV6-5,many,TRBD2,CASSYDPSGSPYEQYF,TGTGCCAGCAGTTACGACCCTAGCGGGAGCCCCTACGAGCAGTACTTC
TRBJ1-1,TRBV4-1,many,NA,CASSQGQGTEAFF,TGCGCCAGCAGCCAAGGGCAAGGGACTGAAGCTTTCTTT
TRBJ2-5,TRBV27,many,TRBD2,CASSRLAGGVQETQYF,TGTGCCAGCAGCAGACTAGCGGGGGGAGTCCAAGAGACCCAGTACTTC
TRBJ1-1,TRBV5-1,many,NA,CASRVEVNTEAFF,TGCGCCAGCAGGGTTGAGGTGAACACTGAAGCTTTCTTT
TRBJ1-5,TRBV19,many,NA,CASSSGQGIRQPQHF,TGTGCCAGTTCGTCGGGCCAGGGTATTAGACAGCCCCAGCATTTT
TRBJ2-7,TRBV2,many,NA,CASRDPTESYEQYF,TGTGCCAGCAGGGACCCAACGGAATCCTACGAGCAGTACTTC
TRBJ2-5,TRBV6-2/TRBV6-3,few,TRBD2,CASSPGTSGFQETQYF,TGTGCCAGCAGCCCCGGGACTAGCGGGTTCCAAGAGACCCAGTACTTC
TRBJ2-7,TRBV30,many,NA,CAWSRGYEQYF,TGTGCCTGGAGCAGGGGCTACGAGCAGTACTTC
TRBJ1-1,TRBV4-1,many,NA,CASSQGFWWVTEAFF,TGCGCCAGCAGCCAAGGATTCTGGTGGGTCACTGAAGCTTTCTTT
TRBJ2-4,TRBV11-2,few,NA,CASSFQQDNIQYF,TGTGCCAGCAGCTTTCAACAGGATAACATTCAGTACTTC
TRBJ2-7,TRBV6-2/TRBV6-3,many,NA,CASSYSGQRGEQYF,TGTGCCAGCAGTTACTCGGGACAACGGGGCGAGCAGTACTTC
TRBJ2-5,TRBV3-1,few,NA,CASSSHEETQYF,TGTGCCAGCAGCTCCCATGAGGAGACCCAGTACTTC
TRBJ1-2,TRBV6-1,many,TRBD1,CASRGQAGSYGYTF,TGTGCCAGCAGGGGACAGGCGGGCTCCTATGGCTACACCTTC
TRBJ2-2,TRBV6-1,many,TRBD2,CASSERTSGTGELFF,TGTGCCAGCAGTGAACGGACTAGCGGTACCGGGGAGCTGTTTTTT
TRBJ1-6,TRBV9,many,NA,CASSVSSGGSGNSPLHF,TGTGCCAGCAGCGTAAGTTCGGGAGGGTCGGGGAATTCACCCCTCCACTTT
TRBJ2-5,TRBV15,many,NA,CATSGLGRQETQYF,TGTGCCACCAGCGGCCTCGGACGTCAAGAGACCCAGTACTTC
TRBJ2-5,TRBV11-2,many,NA,CASSPQQETQYF,TGTGCCAGCAGCCCGCAACAAGAGACCCAGTACTTC
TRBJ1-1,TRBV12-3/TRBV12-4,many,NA,CASRLGSGGYPEAFF,TGTGCCAGCAGACTAGGTTCAGGAGGGTACCCTGAAGCTTTCTTT
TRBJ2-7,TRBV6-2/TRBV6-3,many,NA,CASSPLAKIYEQYF,TGTGCCAGCAGCCCTCTAGCGAAGATCTACGAGCAGTACTTC
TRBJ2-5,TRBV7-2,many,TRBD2,CASSRGLAGVLGETQYF,TGTGCCAGCAGCCGGGGACTAGCGGGAGTATTGGGAGAGACCCAGTACTTC
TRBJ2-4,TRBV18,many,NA,CASSPGAKNIQYF,TGTGCCAGCTCACCTGGAGCCAAAAACATTCAGTACTTC
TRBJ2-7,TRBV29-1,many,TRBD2,CSGGGSGGNGYEQYF,TGCAGCGGGGGGGGTTCGGGAGGAAATGGGTACGAGCAGTACTTC
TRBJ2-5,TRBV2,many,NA,CASSALATVQETQYF,TGTGCCAGCAGCGCTCTAGCGACCGTACAAGAGACCCAGTACTTC
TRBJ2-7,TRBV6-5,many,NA,CARSYGAGTTYEQYF,TGTGCCCGCAGTTACGGGGCGGGGACCACCTACGAGCAGTACTTC
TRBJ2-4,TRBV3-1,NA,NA,CASSQETLSGGIQYF,TGTGCCAGCAGCCAAGAGACACTTTCCGGGGGCATTCAGTACTTC
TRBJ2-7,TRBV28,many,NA,CASSFRPQGNFEQYF,TGTGCCAGCAGTTTTCGGCCGCAGGGCAATTTCGAGCAGTACTTC
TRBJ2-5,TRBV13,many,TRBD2,CASSLGLAGPKETQYF,TGTGCCAGCAGCTTAGGACTAGCGGGACCAAAAGAGACCCAGTACTTC